This T cell receptor (beta chain) was profiled in a study of T cells in Graves' hyperthyroidism and ophthalmopathy. Notes on this clonotype: Antigen: not known.

V shed 0 bases and J shed 6 bases, with 14 bases lying between them. The CDR3 extends over 16 amino acids. RNA transcripts provided the source from which TCR beta CDR3 regions were amplified. The TCR CDR3 was amplified in a first-round RT-PCR using the HTBI primer set. TCRdb recomputed calls from the multiplex PCR reads with MiXCR, one row per CDR3 protein. The sample consists of around 800,000 distinct CDR3 sequences, roughly 37% of them appearing once. Overall study findings and caveats: Expanded thyroid clonotypes (above 0.001) were mostly also found in blood.

The sequenced sample was blood. V and J are TRBV12-3 or TRBV12-4 and TRBJ2-2; D tentatively reads TRBD1 or TRBD2 (6 bases each). The receptor was derived from a man aged 18 to 29 with Graves' hyperthyroidism. Here the CDR3 DNA reads TGTGCCAGCAGTTTAGCGAAGGGGGACTTCTCCGGGGAGCTGTTTTTT. Residues: CASSLAKGDFSGELFF.